The clone carrying this T cell receptor (beta chain) occurred a few times. Its antigen is not identified. This CDR3 spans 14 amino acids. Germline CDR1 reads SNHLY; CDR2 reads FYNNEI. Trimming removed 7 bases from V and 2 bases from J, with 11 bases in between. The PCR had 60 Vbeta and 13 Jbeta primers. The table came from immunoSEQ multiplex PCR; TCRdb's copy has only in-frame clones and leaves some out. The table shows about 120,000 clones, with about 80% occurring only once. This sample stems from a study of cytomegalovirus exposure and HLA in healthy donors. Points from the study as a whole: There were several of the most significant clusters that appeared linked to common viral pathogens in a later analysis. Analysis performed later showed TCR beta chains linked to HLA being more clonally expanded than equally common others. Data from an earlier analysis indicated that most TCR beta V segments were productive either about 87% or about 30% of the time. TCR beta sequences reportedly predicted most subjects' HLA-A and HLA-B alleles accurately.

The genes are TRBV2 and TRBJ2-2; D is possibly TRBD1 (5 bases). Sequenced input: PBMCs. The sequence was obtained from a female donor in good health and CMV-seropositive. Written as DNA, the CDR3 is TGTGCCAGCATGGGGCAGGGAAACACCGGGGAGCTGTTTTTT. Its protein product is CASMGQGNTGELFF.